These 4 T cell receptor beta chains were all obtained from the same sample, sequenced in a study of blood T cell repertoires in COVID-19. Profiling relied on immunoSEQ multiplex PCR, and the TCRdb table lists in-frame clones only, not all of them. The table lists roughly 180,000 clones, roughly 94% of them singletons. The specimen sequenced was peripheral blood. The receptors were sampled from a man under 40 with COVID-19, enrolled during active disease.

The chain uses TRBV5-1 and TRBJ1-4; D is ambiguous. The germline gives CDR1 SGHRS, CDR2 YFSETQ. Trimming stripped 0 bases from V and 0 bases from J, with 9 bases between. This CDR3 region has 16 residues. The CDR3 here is CASSLGGIPTNEKLFF. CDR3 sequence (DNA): TGCGCCAGCAGCTTGGGAGGGATCCCAACTAATGAAAAACTGTTTTTT.

CDR3 sequence reads: CAIRGQGALNEQFF. The CDR3 coding sequence is TGTGCCATCAGGGGACAGGGGGCTCTCAATGAGCAGTTCTTC. This chain uses TRBV10-3 with TRBJ2-1; the match to TRBD1 covers 12 bases. There are 14 residues in the CDR3. CDR1 is ENHRY, CDR2 SYGVKD, per germline. The J segment lost 6 bases and the V segment lost 6 bases, leaving 3 bases of the junction unmatched.

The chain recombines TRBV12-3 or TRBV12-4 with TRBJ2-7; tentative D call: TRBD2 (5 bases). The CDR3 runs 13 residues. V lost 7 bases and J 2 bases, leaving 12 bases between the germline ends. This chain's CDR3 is CASTLGGTYEQYF. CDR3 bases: TGTGCCAGCACTCTAGGAGGTACCTACGAGCAGTACTTC.

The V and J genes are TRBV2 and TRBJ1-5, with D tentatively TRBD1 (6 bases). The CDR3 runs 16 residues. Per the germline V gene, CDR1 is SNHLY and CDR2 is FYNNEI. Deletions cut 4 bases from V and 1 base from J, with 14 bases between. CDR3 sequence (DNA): TGTGCCAGCAGTGCCCAAACAGGGTTCAGCAATCAGCCCCAGCATTTT. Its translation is CASSAQTGFSNQPQHF.